The clone carrying this TCR beta chain was detected ten times or more. Its antigen is not known. This specimen belongs to a study of identical twins. CDR1 is DFQATT, CDR2 SNEGSKA, per germline (reference sequence). V lost 7 bases, J lost 5 bases, and 17 bases lay in between. The CDR3 totals 13 residues. The study, taken as a whole, reports: Modelling underestimated the level of out-of-frame TCR alpha sharing observed in monozygotic twins. Memory repertoires showed no such pattern, whereas abundant cord blood beta clonotypes carried fewer insertions. The degree of excess twin sharing was weaker in beta out-of-frame sequences.

TCRdb called the 5' RACE reads again in MiXCR, with one record for every CDR3 protein. The data hold hundreds of thousands of distinct CDR3 sequences, with around 21% observed a single time. The sample also formed part of further work on T cells expressing NK-cell markers. That publication notes: The CD3+CD56-NKG2C+ fraction was also led by these clonotypes in a handful of donors.

The chain links TRBV20-1 to TRBJ1-1; D perhaps matches TRBD1 (6 bases). The source material was PBMCs. The TCR comes from a woman under 30 in good health. In DNA, the CDR3 is TGCAGTGTCGGCATGTACAGGGATACTGAAGCTTTCTTT. Encoded protein: CSVGMYRDTEAFF.